This T cell receptor (beta chain) emerged from a study of cytomegalovirus exposure and HLA in healthy donors. Use of 60 Vbeta and 13 Jbeta primers characterized the PCR. The protocol was immunoSEQ multiplex PCR, while the TCRdb copy is restricted to in-frame clones and leaves out a portion. The data show about 130,000 clones, with around 73% seen just once and 9.5% to 13% held by the top ten. Regarding the study as a whole: HLA-A and HLA-B allele assignments for most subjects were reportedly predicted accurately using TCR beta sequences.

This clone was recorded once. Its specificity is not known. An end of the junction differs from the germline gene, which may be a read error. Germline V gives CDR1 SGHDT, CDR2 YYEEEE. This CDR3 comprises 11 residues. The receptor was derived from a man in his thirties or forties in good health and CMV-seropositive. The specimen sequenced was PBMCs. The chain links TRBV5-6 to TRBJ2-5; D is ambiguous. The CDR3 loop is CAGSFSETQYF. CDR3 nucleotide sequence: TGTGCCGGCAGCTTCTCCGAGACCCAGTACTTC.